The 5 T cell receptor beta chains listed next were all sequenced from one sample in a study of CD8+CD57+ T cells in acquired aplastic anemia. In patients chosen for sequencing, flow cytometry had shown CD8+CD57+ cell expansion. Genomic DNA templated the TCR beta VDJ and CDR3 profiling. MiXCR, applied by TCRdb to the reads, yields one record per CDR3 protein. Of roughly 150,000 distinct CDR3 sequences listed, 45% to 55% were seen once; the top ten hold 2.5% to 3.5%. Source material: sorted CD4+, CD8+, or CD8+CD57+ T cells (not recorded which) from PBMCs. The receptors originated from a human donor with aplastic anemia.

Worth noting for this clonotype: The final CDR3 position lacks the conserved phenylalanine or tryptophan, pointing to a likely read error. J is TRBJ2-5 and V is TRBV27; D is possibly TRBD2 (7 bases). Trimming pared 2 bases from V and 4 bases from J, leaving 11 bases between. Germline V CDR1 and CDR2: MNHEY, SMNVEV (reference sequence). This CDR3 has 14 residues. CDR3 bases: TGTGCCAGCAGTTTAATAGGGGGGGGAGAGACCCAGTACCTC. Protein: CASSLIGGGETQYL.

This clonotype was observed a single time. Here the CDR3 reads CATSRDPDARYGYTF. The CDR3 region has the DNA TGTGCCACCAGCAGAGATCCTGATGCTAGGTATGGCTACACCTTC. The chain recombines TRBV15 with TRBJ1-2; D is ambiguous. The germline gives CDR1 LNHNV, CDR2 YYDKDF (reference sequence). V dropped 0 bases and J dropped 5 bases, with 13 bases sitting between them. CDR3 size: 15 residues. The complete variable domain, with remaining parts taken from reference TRBV15 and TRBJ1-2, reads DAMVIQNPRYQVTQFGKPVTLSCSQTLNHNVMYWYQQKSSQAPKLLFHYYDKDFNNEADTPDNFQSRRPNTSFCFLDIRSPGLGDTAMYLCATSRDPDARYGYTFGSGTRLTVV.

This clonotype was counted between two and nine times. The chain uses TRBV27 and TRBJ2-7, with 7 bases aligning to TRBD1. V lost 2 bases and J lost 5; bases outside the gene matches: 9. Per germline, CDR1 MNHEY and CDR2 SMNVEV (reference sequence). This CDR3 region has 15 residues. The CDR3 sequence: CASSLSRQGVHEQYF. CDR3 nucleotide sequence: TGTGCCAGCAGTTTAAGCCGGCAGGGGGTCCACGAGCAGTACTTC.

The J gene is TRBJ2-2, the V gene TRBV12-3 or TRBV12-4; D perhaps matches TRBD1 (6 bases). The ends were cut back, 7 bases at V and 0 bases at J, with 15 bases in the middle. CDR3 length: 16 amino acids. Here the CDR3 DNA reads TGTGCCAGCAAGCCTAGGGGGAATTCGAACACCGGGGAGCTGTTTTTT. Amino acids: CASKPRGNSNTGELFF.

This chain links TRBV7-9 with TRBJ2-3; D is unclear. This CDR3 has 13 residues. V was clipped by 5 bases and J by 2 bases, with 8 bases between them. Germline assignment: CDR1 SEHNR and CDR2 FQNEAQ (reference sequence). The CDR3 sequence: CASSAYYTDTQYF. CDR3 bases: TGTGCCAGCAGCGCATACTACACAGATACGCAGTATTTT.